This T cell receptor (beta chain) was recovered during a study of technical replicates of blood from a few donors. Produced via immunoSEQ multiplex PCR; TCRdb's table is partial and in-frame only. The sample holds about 94,000 clones, more than 90% seen once. V dropped 9 bases and J dropped 0 bases, with 15 bases sitting between them. Germline V gene sequence: CDR1 MNHEY, CDR2 SMNVEV (reference sequence). The CDR3 totals 14 residues. The material sequenced was T cells isolated from PBMCs. The sequence came from a human donor in good health. The V and J genes are TRBV27 and TRBJ2-7; maybe TRBD1 (6 bases). DNA for the CDR3: TGTGCCAGTTACCCACAGGGACACTCCTACGAGCAGTACTTC. Its protein is CASYPQGHSYEQYF.